Below are 32 T cell receptor beta chains sequenced from a single sample in a study of blood T cells in healthy people across ages. Alongside a J-beta primer mix, a sample-barcoded 5' primer served in a second PCR lasting roughly 7 to 11 cycles. One entry per CDR3 protein, called by TCRdb with MiXCR from the 5' RACE reads. The sample holds about 1.4 million distinct CDR3 sequences, approximately 59% seen once. Specimen: blood. The receptors here all came from a man between 18 and 29 years old in good health.

The chain links TRBV20-1 to TRBJ2-6; D gene ambiguous. V was pared by 4 bases and J by 0 bases, with 7 bases between. This CDR3 comprises 14 residues. Per the germline V gene, CDR1 is DFQATT and CDR2 is SNEGSKA (reference sequence). CDR3: CSATISSGANVLTF. The CDR3 DNA follows: TGCAGTGCTACCATAAGCTCTGGGGCCAACGTCCTGACTTTC.

The chain carries TRBV11-2 and TRBJ2-2; D gene unclear. The CDR3 is made up of 14 amino acids. Germline V gene sequence: CDR1 SGHAT, CDR2 FQNNGV. Trimming took 0 bases from V and 2 from J, leaving 4 bases between them. The CDR3 loop is CASSLDLNTGELFF. In DNA form, the CDR3 reads TGTGCCAGCAGCTTAGATCTTAACACCGGGGAGCTGTTTTTT.

This clonotype has more than one count but fewer than ten. The chain employs TRBV2 and TRBJ2-3; no clear D gene. The germline V and J ends were trimmed by 3 bases and 4 bases, with 14 bases remaining between them. Germline assignment: CDR1 SNHLY and CDR2 FYNNEI. The CDR3 has 15 amino acids. The CDR3 sequence is CASSEPGPTADTQYF. The CDR3 nucleotides are TGTGCCAGCAGTGAGCCAGGCCCCACCGCAGATACGCAGTATTTT.

This clonotype showed up just a few times. The rearrangement links TRBV10-3 to TRBJ2-6, with D tentatively TRBD1 or TRBD2 (5 bases each). The germline CDR1 and CDR2 sequences are ENHRY and SYGVKD. V shed 11 bases and J shed 0 bases, with 14 bases lying between them. CDR3 length: 15 residues. The CDR3 bases are TGTGCCGCAGGGACGGGAAGCTCTGGGGCCAACGTCCTGACTTTC. This gives the protein CAAGTGSSGANVLTF.

This clonotype has only a few counts. The rearrangement joins TRBV4-1 to TRBJ1-4; D is unclear. In germline, CDR1 is MGHRA, CDR2 YSYEKL. V was pared by 5 bases and J by 11 bases, with 15 bases between. This CDR3 contains 13 residues. The CDR3 region is CASSTNPDEKLFF. The CDR3 region has the DNA TGCGCCAGCAGCACGAACCCCGACGAGAAACTGTTTTTT.

This clonotype turned up a few times. The V and J genes are TRBV20-1 and TRBJ2-4; a possible D gene is TRBD2 (6 bases). Trimming pared 0 bases from V and 6 bases from J, leaving 15 bases between. CDR1 and CDR2 from the germline V gene are DFQATT and SNEGSKA (reference sequence). The CDR3 length is 15 residues. CDR3 nucleotides: TGCAGTGCTAGAGAAACGGGACTTGGGCGAAACATTCAGTACTTC. Translating it yields CSARETGLGRNIQYF.

In this sample, this clonotype turned up a few times. The genes are TRBV20-1 and TRBJ2-3; D ambiguous. Germline values: CDR1 DFQATT, CDR2 SNEGSKA (reference sequence). V gave up 4 bases and J gave up 0 bases, with 8 bases separating them. This CDR3 has 13 residues. The CDR3 nucleotides are TGCAGTGCTAAGGGCCCCAGCACAGATACGCAGTATTTT. Encoded protein: CSAKGPSTDTQYF.

The V and J genes are TRBV28 and TRBJ1-4; D possibly corresponds to TRBD1 (6 bases). The V end was cut by 3 bases, the J end by 4 bases, with 12 bases between. This CDR3 has 15 residues. Per the germline V gene, CDR1 is MDHEN and CDR2 is SYDVKM. CDR3 protein: CASSLTGRFNEKLFF. As DNA, the CDR3 is TGTGCCAGCAGTTTGACAGGACGGTTTAATGAAAAACTGTTTTTT.

This clonotype was counted a few times. The chain carries TRBV28 and TRBJ2-4, with 14 bases that match TRBD2. CDR3 length: 18 residues. Germline CDR1 reads MDHEN; CDR2 reads SYDVKM. With V trimmed by 5 bases and J by 13 bases, 19 bases remained unmatched. CDR3 residues: CASSLNRVGTSGSGEQYF. The CDR3 region has the DNA TGTGCCAGCAGTCTGAACAGGGTTGGGACTAGCGGGAGTGGAGAGCAGTACTTC. Using reference TRBV28 and TRBJ2-4 for the parts outside the CDR3, the full variable domain is DVKVTQSSRYLVKRTGEKVFLECVQDMDHENMFWYRQDPGLGLRLIYFSYDVKMKEKGDIPEGYSVSREKKERFSLILESASTNQTSMYLCASSLNRVGTSGSGEQYFGAGTRLSVL.

The chain combines TRBV6-2 or TRBV6-3 with TRBJ1-2; D remains unclear. V dropped 2 bases and J dropped 10 bases, with 11 bases sitting between them. Germline assignment: CDR1 MNHEY and CDR2 SVGEGT. CDR3 length equals 12 residues. The CDR3 DNA follows: TGTGCCAGCAGTTACGGAGGCAGATACTACACCTTC. Amino acids: CASSYGGRYYTF.

V is TRBV20-1 and J is TRBJ2-7, with 10 bases identical to TRBD1. J was trimmed by 2 bases and V by 2 bases; bases with no gene match: 9. Germline V gene lookup returns CDR1 DFQATT and CDR2 SNEGSKA (reference sequence). The CDR3 sequence is 16 residues long. CDR3 bases: TGCAGTGCTAGAACTGACAGGGGGCCCGGCACCTACGAGCAGTACTTC. Its protein is CSARTDRGPGTYEQYF.

The chain joins TRBV5-6 to TRBJ1-6; no clear D gene. The germline CDR1 and CDR2 sequences are SGHDT and YYEEEE. Trimming took 0 bases from V and 9 from J, leaving 16 bases between them. The CDR3 consists of 16 residues. As DNA, the CDR3 is TGTGCCAGCAGCTTGGTTTTCGGTCCGAACTCTTCACCCCTCCACTTT. Translated, it gives CASSLVFGPNSSPLHF. Full variable domain (missing parts from reference TRBV5-6 and TRBJ1-6): DAGVTQSPTHLIKTRGQQVTLRCSPKSGHDTVSWYQQALGQGPQFIFQYYEEEERQRGNFPDRFSGHQFPNYSSELNVNALLLGDSALYLCASSLVFGPNSSPLHFGNGTRLTVT.

This clonotype has just a few counts. V usage is TRBV28 and J usage is TRBJ2-3; perhaps TRBD2 as D (6 bases). There are 12 residues in the CDR3. V lost 8 bases and J 2 bases, leaving 8 bases between the germline ends. CDR1 and CDR2 from the germline V gene are MDHEN and SYDVKM. CDR3 sequence reads: CASGDFTDTQYF. Written as DNA, the CDR3 is TGTGCCAGCGGGGACTTCACAGATACGCAGTATTTT.

This clonotype was detected only once. The chain recombines TRBV10-3 with TRBJ2-5; unclear D gene. The germline gives CDR1 ENHRY, CDR2 SYGVKD. This CDR3 region has 12 residues. V dropped 3 bases and J dropped 11 bases, with 13 bases sitting between them. The CDR3 DNA follows: TGTGCCATCAGTGAATCGGCGGCTGAGCAGTACTTC. It encodes CAISESAAEQYF.

The rearrangement joins TRBV7-2 to TRBJ2-7, with D perhaps being TRBD1 or TRBD2 (5 bases each). The CDR3 loop spans 15 amino acids. Germline V gives CDR1 SGHTA, CDR2 FQGNSA. V was clipped by 5 bases and J by 5 bases, with 19 bases between them. The CDR3 DNA is TGTGCCAGCAGCCCAAGCGTAGAGGGGATCCACGAGCAGTACTTC. Its protein product is CASSPSVEGIHEQYF.

This chain connects TRBV4-3 to TRBJ2-7, with 9 positions matching TRBD1. J gave up 7 bases and V 0 bases, and 10 bases lay outside the gene matches. Germline CDR1 and CDR2: LGHNA and YSLEER. The length of the CDR3 is 16 residues. In DNA, the CDR3 is TGCGCCAGCAGCCAAGATAGAGTGGGACAGGGTTATGAGCAGTACTTC. As protein: CASSQDRVGQGYEQYF.

J is TRBJ2-3 and V is TRBV20-1, with no clear D. CDR1 and CDR2 (germline): DFQATT, SNEGSKA (reference sequence). The V and J ends lost 5 bases and 4 bases respectively, with 7 bases between them. The CDR3 sequence is 11 residues long. CDR3 residues: CSAVLSDTQYF. The CDR3 DNA follows: TGCAGTGCTGTCCTCTCAGATACGCAGTATTTT.

This chain links TRBV12-3 or TRBV12-4 with TRBJ2-3; 15 positions agree with TRBD2. V lost 5 bases, J lost 0 bases, and 12 bases stayed unmatched. The CDR3 has 20 amino acids. The CDR3 sequence is CASSQWTSGRAPTSTDTQYF. DNA of the CDR3: TGTGCCAGCAGTCAATGGACTAGCGGGAGGGCCCCCACTAGCACAGATACGCAGTATTTT.

A note on this clonotype: Relative to the germline gene, one junction end is altered; a read error may explain this. This chain joins TRBV14 and TRBJ2-5; 8 positions match TRBD2. CDR1 is SGHDN and CDR2 is FVKESK in the germline V gene. The CDR3 loop spans 16 amino acids. CDR3 protein: CASSQALGTRKETQYF. For the CDR3, the DNA is TGTGCCAGCAGCCAAGCCTTAGGGACTAGAAAAGAGACTCAGTACTTC.

This clonotype appeared a few times. The gene calls are TRBV2 and TRBJ2-7, with no clear D. Germline CDR1 and CDR2: SNHLY and FYNNEI. This CDR3 contains 13 residues. V lost 4 bases and J 3 bases, leaving 10 bases between the germline ends. The CDR3 DNA follows: TGTGCCAGCAGTGGGGGTCCTTTCTACGAGCAGTACTTC. Residues: CASSGGPFYEQYF. Using reference TRBV2 and TRBJ2-7 for the parts outside the CDR3, the full variable domain is EPEVTQTPSHQVTQMGQEVILRCVPISNHLYFYWYRQILGQKVEFLVSFYNNEISEKSEIFDDQFSVERPDGSNFTLKIRSTKLEDSAMYFCASSGGPFYEQYFGPGTRLTVT.

V is TRBV6-1 and J is TRBJ2-6; D might be TRBD1 or TRBD2, each matching 6 bases. Trimming pared 6 bases from V and 0 bases from J, leaving 24 bases between. The CDR3 spans 20 residues. Germline V gene data show CDR1 as MNHNS and CDR2 as SASEGT. The chain's CDR3 is CASSQNGGDNLFSGANVLTF. CDR3 sequence (DNA): TGTGCCAGCAGCCAGAACGGAGGGGACAACCTTTTCTCTGGGGCCAACGTCCTGACTTTC.

The CDR3 is CASSQDPHRGLYEQYF. The CDR3 nucleotides read TGCGCCAGCAGCCAAGATCCCCACAGGGGGCTGTACGAGCAGTACTTC. The chain uses TRBV4-1 and TRBJ2-7; 9 positions agree with TRBD1. Looked up from germline, CDR1 is MGHRA and CDR2 is YSYEKL. The V and J ends lost 0 bases and 4 bases, in that order; junction bases with no gene match: 7. The length of the CDR3 is 16 residues.

This clonotype was counted a few times. This chain links TRBV5-1 with TRBJ2-7, with D perhaps being TRBD1 or TRBD2 (5 bases each). CDR1 is SGHRS and CDR2 is YFSETQ in the germline V gene. V was trimmed by 3 bases and J by 1 base, leaving 11 bases between them. CDR3 length equals 14 residues. The CDR3 reads CASSWGTVSYEQYF. CDR3 DNA: TGCGCCAGCAGCTGGGGGACCGTTTCCTACGAGCAGTACTTC. Complete variable domain (other parts from reference TRBV5-1 and TRBJ2-7): KAGVTQTPRYLIKTRGQQVTLSCSPISGHRSVSWYQQTPGQGLQFLFEYFSETQRNKGNFPGRFSGRQFSNSRSEMNVSTLELGDSALYLCASSWGTVSYEQYFGPGTRLTVT.

This clonotype came up a few times. CDR3 residues: CATSDTPGRPRSEQFF. The CDR3 nucleotides read TGTGCCACCAGTGACACTCCGGGACGGCCCAGGTCTGAGCAGTTCTTC. The V and J genes are TRBV24-1 and TRBJ2-1, with D possibly called TRBD1 or TRBD2 (5 bases each). With 4 bases removed from V and 9 bases from J, the gap between germline ends came to 21 bases. Looked up from germline, CDR1 is KGHDR and CDR2 is SFDVKD. The CDR3 is 16 residues long.

The genes are TRBV4-1 and TRBJ2-7; TRBD1 matches 7 bases. The CDR3 runs 16 residues. Germline V CDR1 and CDR2: MGHRA, YSYEKL. The V segment lost 0 bases and the J segment 3 bases; nucleotides outside the gene matches: 8. The CDR3 DNA is TGCGCCAGCAGCCAAGAACGATGGGACAGCTACTACGAGCAGTACTTC. Residues: CASSQERWDSYYEQYF.

V and J are TRBV10-3 and TRBJ1-4; 7 bases line up with TRBD1. The germline V gene encodes CDR1 ENHRY and CDR2 SYGVKD. The CDR3 totals 14 residues. V was pared by 6 bases and J by 3 bases, with 4 bases of the junction left unmatched. CDR3 bases: TGTGCCATCAGGTCGGACAGGTCTAATGAAAAACTGTTTTTT. Residues: CAIRSDRSNEKLFF.

This clonotype was picked up a small number of times. The chain uses TRBV5-1 and TRBJ2-5; a possible D gene is TRBD1 (6 bases). The CDR3 is 13 amino acids. The germline V gene encodes CDR1 SGHRS and CDR2 YFSETQ. Trimming took 4 bases from V and 3 from J, leaving 10 bases between them. CDR3 bases: TGCGCCAGCAGCCGCCGACAGGAAGAGACCCAGTACTTC. Translating gives CASSRRQEETQYF. Using reference TRBV5-1 and TRBJ2-5 for the parts outside the CDR3, the full variable domain is KAGVTQTPRYLIKTRGQQVTLSCSPISGHRSVSWYQQTPGQGLQFLFEYFSETQRNKGNFPGRFSGRQFSNSRSEMNVSTLELGDSALYLCASSRRQEETQYFGPGTRLLVL.

This clonotype was seen a handful of times. The chain joins TRBV18 to TRBJ1-4; 9 bases line up with TRBD1. V lost 5 bases, J lost 6 bases, and 7 bases stayed unmatched. The CDR3 has 15 residues. The germline V gene has CDR1 KGHSH and CDR2 LQKENI. In nucleotides, the CDR3 is TGTGCCAGCTCAGGTACAGGGGGCGCGGATGAAAAACTGTTTTTT. It specifies CASSGTGGADEKLFF.

This clonotype was counted a single time. The chain recombines TRBV4-1 with TRBJ2-1; possibly TRBD2 for D (5 bases). The ends were cut back, 1 base at V and 0 bases at J, with 16 bases in the middle. Germline loops: CDR1 MGHRA, CDR2 YSYEKL. CDR3 length equals 18 residues. CDR3 sequence: CASSQGGPLGSSYNEQFF. For the CDR3, the DNA is TGCGCCAGCAGCCAAGGAGGACCTTTGGGGAGCTCCTACAATGAGCAGTTCTTC.

This clonotype was recorded a few times. J is TRBJ2-7 and V is TRBV21-1. TRBV21-1 has pseudogene status. There are 13 residues in the CDR3. Here the CDR3 DNA reads TGTGCCAGTCCCATCCAAGGGATTTACGAGCAGTACTTC. Encoded protein: CASPIQGIYEQYF.

The chain uses TRBV20-1 and TRBJ2-1; 8 nucleotides match TRBD2. J was trimmed by 7 bases and V by 5 bases; bases with no gene match: 4. The CDR3 is 12 amino acids. CDR1 and CDR2 from the germline V gene are DFQATT and SNEGSKA (reference sequence). CDR3 nucleotide sequence: TGCAGTGCTCATAGCGGGGCTAATGAGCAGTTCTTC. Its protein product is CSAHSGANEQFF.

This clonotype was seen once. The chain has TRBV3-1 and TRBJ2-5; 8 bases agree with TRBD2. The CDR3 sequence is 17 residues long. Germline-derived CDR1 and CDR2 are LGHDT and YNNKEL (reference sequence). Trimming at V came to 1 base and at J to 11 bases, leaving 18 bases not matched to a gene. Here the CDR3 DNA reads TGTGCCAGCAGCCAAGGACGTACTAGCGGAGCTATCTATGAGCAGTACTTC. Protein: CASSQGRTSGAIYEQYF.